Shown below are 2 T cell receptor beta chains from a single sample sequenced in a study of graft-versus-host responses after intestinal transplantation. Clones were read by immunoSEQ multiplex PCR, and TCRdb kept only the in-frame ones, dropping some. Of some 100,000 clones in the sample, approximately 90% were seen once. Antigens of these TCRs are unknown. The material was unstimulated CD8+ T cells sorted from spleen or lymph node cells, obtained before transplant. The receptor source for this set is a human donor who was the organ donor for an intestinal transplant.

This chain connects TRBV2 to TRBJ1-2; no definite D call. V lost 5 bases, J lost 6 bases, and 16 bases lay in between. The CDR3 has 14 residues. Germline CDR1 reads SNHLY; CDR2 reads FYNNEI. The CDR3 region has the DNA TGTGCCAGCAGTCGTGGAGGAGGGTACGATGGCTACACCTTC. It translates to CASSRGGGYDGYTF.

This chain joins TRBV18 and TRBJ2-1, with a weak D call TRBD1 (6 bases). Trimming removed 3 bases from V and 8 bases from J, with 11 bases in between. Germline CDR1 is KGHSH and CDR2 is LQKENI. This CDR3 spans 13 amino acids. The CDR3 nucleotides read TGTGCCAGCTCACCGCCAGGGGTATATGAGCAGTTCTTC. Amino acids: CASSPPGVYEQFF.